The T cell receptor (beta chain) under discussion was sequenced for a study of cytomegalovirus exposure and HLA in healthy donors. Study-level information: A prior study identified 110 million or so unique TCR beta sequences from about 180 million T cells. Study-level results: One later analysis reportedly identified an Asian-associated ancestry cluster that showed fewer N-insertions than the approximately 600-donor mean.

The CDR3 totals 12 residues. Germline V gives CDR1 LNHDA, CDR2 SQIVND (reference sequence). With 5 bases clipped from V and 5 bases from J, the junction kept 2 bases outside the gene matches. PCR was performed using 60 Vbeta and 13 Jbeta primers. The repertoire was sequenced with immunoSEQ multiplex PCR; TCRdb's copy has only in-frame clones and lacks some. The sample shows about 180,000 clones, about 80% of them seen only once. On this clone itself: The antigen is undetermined. The same CDR3 also results from other DNA sequences found in this sample.

This clonotype was sampled from a middle-aged man in good health and CMV-seronegative. The chain is built from TRBV19 and TRBJ1-1; 7 nucleotides align to TRBD1. What was sequenced was PBMCs. The CDR3 here is CASSEQGTEAFF. For the CDR3, the DNA is TGTGCCAGTAGTGAACAGGGGACTGAAGCTTTCTTT.